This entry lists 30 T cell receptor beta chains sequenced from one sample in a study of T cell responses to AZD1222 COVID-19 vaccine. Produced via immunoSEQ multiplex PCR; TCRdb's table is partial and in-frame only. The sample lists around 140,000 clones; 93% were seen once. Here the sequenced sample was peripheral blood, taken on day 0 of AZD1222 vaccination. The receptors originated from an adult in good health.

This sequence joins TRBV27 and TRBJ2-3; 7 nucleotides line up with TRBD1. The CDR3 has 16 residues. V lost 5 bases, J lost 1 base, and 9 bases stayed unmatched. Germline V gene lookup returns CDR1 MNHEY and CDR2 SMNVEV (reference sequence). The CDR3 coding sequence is TGTGCCAGCAGTCTAAGACGACAGGGAGGCACAGATACGCAGTATTTT. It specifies CASSLRRQGGTDTQYF.

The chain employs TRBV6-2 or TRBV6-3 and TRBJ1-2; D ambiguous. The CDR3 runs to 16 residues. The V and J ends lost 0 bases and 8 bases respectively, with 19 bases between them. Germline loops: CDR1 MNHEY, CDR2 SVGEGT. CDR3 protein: CASSYSGGARSRGYTF. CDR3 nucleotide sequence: TGTGCCAGCAGTTACTCGGGAGGAGCACGCAGCAGGGGCTACACCTTC.

In DNA form, the CDR3 reads TGTGCCAGCAGCGCTAGTTGGACCGGGGAGCTGTTTTTT. It encodes CASSASWTGELFF. The chain carries TRBV9 and TRBJ2-2; no clear D gene. The CDR3 sequence is 13 residues long. Germline V gene data show CDR1 as SGDLS and CDR2 as YYNGEE. With 3 bases removed from V and 5 bases from J, the gap between germline ends came to 8 bases.

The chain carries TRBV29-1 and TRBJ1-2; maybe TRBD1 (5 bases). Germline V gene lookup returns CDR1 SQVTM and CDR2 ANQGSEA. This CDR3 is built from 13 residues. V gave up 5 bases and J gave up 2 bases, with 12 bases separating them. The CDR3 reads CSVKGPINYGYTF. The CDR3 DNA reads TGCAGCGTTAAGGGGCCAATCAACTATGGCTACACCTTC.

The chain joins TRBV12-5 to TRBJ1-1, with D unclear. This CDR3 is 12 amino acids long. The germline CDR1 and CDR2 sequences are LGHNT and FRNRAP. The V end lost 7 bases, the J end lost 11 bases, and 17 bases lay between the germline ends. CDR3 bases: TGTGCTAGTGCCCAACCGCCGGTCTCGGCTTTCTTT. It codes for CASAQPPVSAFF.

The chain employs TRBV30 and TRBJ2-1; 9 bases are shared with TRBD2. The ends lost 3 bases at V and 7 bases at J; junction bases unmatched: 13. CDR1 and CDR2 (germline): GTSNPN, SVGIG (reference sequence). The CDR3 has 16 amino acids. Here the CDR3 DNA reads TGTGCCTGGAGCGGCCACACCTTAGCGGGAGCTAATGAGCAGTTCTTC. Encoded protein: CAWSGHTLAGANEQFF.

CDR3 residues: CASSQRVRSGNFEQFF. The CDR3 DNA sequence: TGTGCCAGCAGCCAAAGGGTGAGATCCGGAAACTTCGAGCAGTTCTTC. This chain joins TRBV4-2 and TRBJ2-1; D gene uncertain. The CDR3 is made up of 16 amino acids. Germline V lookup: CDR1 LGHNA, CDR2 YNFKEQ. Trimming pared 2 bases from V and 10 bases from J, leaving 21 bases between.

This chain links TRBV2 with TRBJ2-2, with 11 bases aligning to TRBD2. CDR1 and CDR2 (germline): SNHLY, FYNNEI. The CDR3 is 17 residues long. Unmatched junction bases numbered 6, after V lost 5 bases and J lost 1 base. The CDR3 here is CASSLTSGGVNTGELFF. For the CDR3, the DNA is TGTGCCAGCAGTTTAACTAGCGGGGGTGTGAACACCGGGGAGCTGTTTTTT.

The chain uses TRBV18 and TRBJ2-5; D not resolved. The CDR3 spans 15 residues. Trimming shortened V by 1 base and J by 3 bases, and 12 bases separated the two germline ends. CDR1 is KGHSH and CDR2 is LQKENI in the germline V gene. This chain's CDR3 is CASSPRWGREETQYF. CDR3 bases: TGTGCCAGCTCACCACGGTGGGGAAGGGAAGAGACCCAGTACTTC.

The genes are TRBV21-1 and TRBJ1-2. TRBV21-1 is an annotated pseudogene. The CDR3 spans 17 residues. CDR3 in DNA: TGTGCCAGCAGCAAATGGTGGAGCGTACACAGACGCTATGGCTACACCTTC. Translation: CASSKWWSVHRRYGYTF.

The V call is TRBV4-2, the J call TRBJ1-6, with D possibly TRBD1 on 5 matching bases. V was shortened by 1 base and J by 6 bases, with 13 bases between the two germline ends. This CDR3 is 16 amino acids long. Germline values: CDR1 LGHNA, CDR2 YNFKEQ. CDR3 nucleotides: TGTGCCAGCAGCCAAGTTGGGGCAAAGCCTAATTCACCCCTCCACTTT. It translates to CASSQVGAKPNSPLHF.

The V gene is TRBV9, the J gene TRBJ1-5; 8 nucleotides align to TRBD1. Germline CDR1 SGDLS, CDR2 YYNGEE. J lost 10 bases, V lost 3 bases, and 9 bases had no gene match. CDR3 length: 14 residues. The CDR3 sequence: CASSADRDLPPQHF. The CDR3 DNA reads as TGTGCCAGCAGCGCGGACAGGGACCTCCCCCCCCAGCATTTT.

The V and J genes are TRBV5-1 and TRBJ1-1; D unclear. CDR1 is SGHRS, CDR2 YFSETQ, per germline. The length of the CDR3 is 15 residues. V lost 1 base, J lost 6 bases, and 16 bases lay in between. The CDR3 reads CASSLLEGGISEAFF. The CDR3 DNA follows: TGCGCCAGCAGCTTGCTAGAGGGTGGTATATCTGAAGCTTTCTTT.

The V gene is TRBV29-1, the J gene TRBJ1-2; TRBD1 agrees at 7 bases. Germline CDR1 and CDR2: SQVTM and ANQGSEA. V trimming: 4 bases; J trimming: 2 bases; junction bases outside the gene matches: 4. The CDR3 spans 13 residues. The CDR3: CSVAQGQNYGYTF. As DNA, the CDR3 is TGCAGCGTTGCCCAGGGACAGAACTATGGCTACACCTTC. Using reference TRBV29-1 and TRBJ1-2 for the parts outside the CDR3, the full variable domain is SAVISQKPSRDICQRGTSLTIQCQVDSQVTMMFWYRQQPGQSLTLIATANQGSEATYESGFVIDKFPISRPNLTFSTLTVSNMSPEDSSIYLCSVAQGQNYGYTFGSGTRLTVV.

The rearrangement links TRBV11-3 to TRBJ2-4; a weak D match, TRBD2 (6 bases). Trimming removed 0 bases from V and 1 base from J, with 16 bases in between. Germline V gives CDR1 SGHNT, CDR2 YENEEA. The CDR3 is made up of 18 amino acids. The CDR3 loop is CASSLEGRWEAAKNIQYF. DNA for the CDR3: TGTGCCAGCAGCTTAGAAGGCAGGTGGGAGGCGGCCAAAAACATTCAGTACTTC.

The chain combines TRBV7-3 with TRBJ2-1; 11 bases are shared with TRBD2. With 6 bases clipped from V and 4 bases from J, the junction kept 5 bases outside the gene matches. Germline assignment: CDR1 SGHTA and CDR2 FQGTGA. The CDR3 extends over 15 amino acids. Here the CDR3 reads CASRSGTSGYNEQFF. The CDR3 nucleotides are TGTGCCAGCAGATCCGGGACTAGCGGTTACAATGAGCAGTTCTTC.

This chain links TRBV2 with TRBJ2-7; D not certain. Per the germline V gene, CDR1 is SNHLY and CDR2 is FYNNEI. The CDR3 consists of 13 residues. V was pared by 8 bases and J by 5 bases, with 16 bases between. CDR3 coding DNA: TGTGCCAGCTCCCGACTGGCGTGGGACGAGCAGTACTTC. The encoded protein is CASSRLAWDEQYF.

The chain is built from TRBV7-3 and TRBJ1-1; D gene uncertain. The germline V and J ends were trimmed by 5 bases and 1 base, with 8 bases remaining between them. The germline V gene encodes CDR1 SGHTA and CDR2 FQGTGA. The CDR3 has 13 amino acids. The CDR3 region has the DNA TGTGCCAGCAGCACACAGAGGAACACTGAAGCTTTCTTT. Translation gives CASSTQRNTEAFF.

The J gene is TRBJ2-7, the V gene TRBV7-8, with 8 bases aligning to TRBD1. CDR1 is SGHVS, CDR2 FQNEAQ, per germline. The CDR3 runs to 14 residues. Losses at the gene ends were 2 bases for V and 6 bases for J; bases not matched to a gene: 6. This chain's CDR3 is CASSLPTGVTEQYF. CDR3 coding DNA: TGTGCCAGCAGCTTACCGACAGGGGTGACCGAGCAGTACTTC. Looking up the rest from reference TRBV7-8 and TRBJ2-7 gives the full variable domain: GAGVSQSPRYKVAKRGQDVALRCDPISGHVSLFWYQQALGQGPEFLTYFQNEAQLDKSGLPSDRFFAERPEGSVSTLKIQRTQQEDSAVYLCASSLPTGVTEQYFGPGTRLTVT.

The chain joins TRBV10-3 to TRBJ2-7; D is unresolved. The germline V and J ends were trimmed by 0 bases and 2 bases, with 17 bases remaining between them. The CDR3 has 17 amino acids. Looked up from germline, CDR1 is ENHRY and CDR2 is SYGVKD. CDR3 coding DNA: TGTGCCATCAGTGAGTCGGATTTGTCCACAGTAACCTACGAGCAGTACTTC. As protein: CAISESDLSTVTYEQYF.

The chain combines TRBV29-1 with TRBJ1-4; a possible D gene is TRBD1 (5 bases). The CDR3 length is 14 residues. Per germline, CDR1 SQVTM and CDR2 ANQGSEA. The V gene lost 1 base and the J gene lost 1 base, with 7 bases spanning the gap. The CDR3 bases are TGCAGCGTTGAAGCGGGGGGAACTAATGAAAAACTGTTTTTT. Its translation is CSVEAGGTNEKLFF. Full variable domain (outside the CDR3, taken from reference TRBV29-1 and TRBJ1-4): SAVISQKPSRDICQRGTSLTIQCQVDSQVTMMFWYRQQPGQSLTLIATANQGSEATYESGFVIDKFPISRPNLTFSTLTVSNMSPEDSSIYLCSVEAGGTNEKLFFGSGTQLSVL.

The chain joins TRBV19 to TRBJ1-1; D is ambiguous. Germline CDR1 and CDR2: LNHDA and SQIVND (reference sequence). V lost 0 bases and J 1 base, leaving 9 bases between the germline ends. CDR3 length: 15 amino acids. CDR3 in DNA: TGTGCCAGTAGTATAGATCCAACTGGGAACACTGAAGCTTTCTTT. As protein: CASSIDPTGNTEAFF.

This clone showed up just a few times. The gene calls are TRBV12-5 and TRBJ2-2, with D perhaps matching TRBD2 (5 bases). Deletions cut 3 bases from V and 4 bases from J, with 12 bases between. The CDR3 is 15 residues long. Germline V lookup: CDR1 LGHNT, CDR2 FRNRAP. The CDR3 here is CASGFGPSGTGELFF. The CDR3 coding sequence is TGTGCTAGTGGTTTCGGGCCGAGCGGCACCGGGGAGCTGTTTTTT. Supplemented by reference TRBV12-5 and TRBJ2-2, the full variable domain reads DARVTQTPRHKVTEMGQEVTMRCQPILGHNTVFWYRQTMMQGLELLAYFRNRAPLDDSGMPKDRFSAEMPDATLATLKIQPSEPRDSAVYFCASGFGPSGTGELFFGEGSRLTVL.

The DNA for the CDR3 is TGCGCCAGCAGCCAAGATTCAGGGCAAGAGACCCAGTACTTC. Protein product: CASSQDSGQETQYF. This chain links TRBV4-1 with TRBJ2-5; TRBD1 is a possible D gene (5 bases). Trimming took 0 bases from V and 2 from J, leaving 7 bases between them. Looked up from germline, CDR1 is MGHRA and CDR2 is YSYEKL. There are 14 residues in the CDR3.

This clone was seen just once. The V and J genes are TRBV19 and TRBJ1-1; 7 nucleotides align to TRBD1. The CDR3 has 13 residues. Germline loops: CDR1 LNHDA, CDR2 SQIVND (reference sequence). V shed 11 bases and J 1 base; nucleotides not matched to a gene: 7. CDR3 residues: CACFDRANTEAFF. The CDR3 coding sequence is TGTGCCTGCTTCGACAGGGCGAACACTGAAGCTTTCTTT.

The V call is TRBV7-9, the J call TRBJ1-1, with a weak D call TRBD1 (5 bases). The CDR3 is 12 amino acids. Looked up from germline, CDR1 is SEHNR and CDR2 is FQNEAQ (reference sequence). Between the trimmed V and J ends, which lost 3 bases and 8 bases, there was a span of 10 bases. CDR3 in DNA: TGTGCCAGCAGCTTCAGGGACGTGGAAGCTTTCTTT. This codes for CASSFRDVEAFF.

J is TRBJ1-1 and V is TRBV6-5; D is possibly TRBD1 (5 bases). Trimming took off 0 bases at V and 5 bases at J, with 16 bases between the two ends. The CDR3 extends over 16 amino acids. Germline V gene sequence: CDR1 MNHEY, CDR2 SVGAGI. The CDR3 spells CASSYSRRRGGTEAFF. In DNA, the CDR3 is TGTGCCAGCAGTTACTCGCGACGTCGGGGGGGGACTGAAGCTTTCTTT.

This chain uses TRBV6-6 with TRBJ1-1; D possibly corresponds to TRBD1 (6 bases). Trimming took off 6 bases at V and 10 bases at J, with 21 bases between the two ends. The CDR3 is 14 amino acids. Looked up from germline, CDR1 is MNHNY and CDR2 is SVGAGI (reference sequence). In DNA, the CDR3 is TGTGCCAGCAGATCACACTCGACAGGTAGTGGAGCTTTCTTT. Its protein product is CASRSHSTGSGAFF.

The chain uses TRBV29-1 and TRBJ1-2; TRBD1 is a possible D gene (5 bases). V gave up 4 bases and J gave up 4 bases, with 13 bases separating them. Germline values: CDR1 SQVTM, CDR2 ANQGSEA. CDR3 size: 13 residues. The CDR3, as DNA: TGCAGCGTTGTATCCGGAGGGGCCTATGGCTACACCTTC. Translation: CSVVSGGAYGYTF.

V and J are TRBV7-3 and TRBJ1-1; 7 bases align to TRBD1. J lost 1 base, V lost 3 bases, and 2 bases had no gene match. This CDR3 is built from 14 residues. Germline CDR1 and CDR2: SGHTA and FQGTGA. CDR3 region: CASSLQGGNTEAFF. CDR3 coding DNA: TGTGCCAGCAGCTTGCAGGGGGGGAACACTGAAGCTTTCTTT. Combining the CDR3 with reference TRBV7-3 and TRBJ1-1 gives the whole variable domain GAGVSQTPSNKVTEKGKYVELRCDPISGHTALYWYRQSLGQGPEFLIYFQGTGAADDSGLPNDRFFAVRPEGSVSTLKIQRTERGDSAVYLCASSLQGGNTEAFFGQGTRLTVV.